This TCR beta chain was captured by sequencing in a study of blood T cell repertoires in COVID-19. On the study more broadly: Whether acute or convalescent, the COVID-19 samples came from the United States, Italy and Spain. Sources were T cells, B-cell-depleted T cells, or PBMCs; the material itself was cDNA or gDNA.

Original methodology: Reference gene primer amplification yielded estimated nucleated cell counts. Libraries were prepared by immunoSEQ multiplex PCR; TCRdb keeps only in-frame clonotypes and omits some of them. The V and J calls and clone size come from that table; D and trimming were worked out from the DNA. Of fewer than 250,000 clones listed, around 88% are singletons. The V end was cut by 1 base, the J end by 2 bases, with 8 bases between. CDR1 and CDR2 (germline): KGHDR, SFDVKD. CDR3 length: 14 residues. The rearrangement uses TRBV24-1 and TRBJ2-7; D ambiguous. The sample consisted of peripheral blood. This sequence originates from a woman in her forties or fifties with acute or convalescent COVID-19. CDR3 DNA sequence: TGTGCCACCAGTGATTTAAACAGCACCTACGAGCAGTACTTC. It is translated as CATSDLNSTYEQYF.